The sequence of this T cell receptor (beta chain) was determined in a study of CD8+ T cells in alopecia areata. On the study more broadly: Severity was scored as percentage of affected scalp area in treated patients.

This clone is medium-sized. The sample's treatment: oral pan-JAK inhibitor, 5-10 mg twice daily. As part of sample collection, lesional scalp punch biopsies and peripheral blood were taken from alopecia areata patients. V lost 6 bases to trimming and J lost 4 bases; unmatched junction nucleotides: 4. Germline CDR1 reads LNHDA; CDR2 reads SQIVND (reference sequence). The CDR3 has 14 residues. TCR sequencing used cDNA made by reverse transcription of extracted RNA. The table came from immunoSEQ multiplex PCR; TCRdb's copy has only in-frame clones and leaves some out. The sample includes 35,000 to 45,000 clones, roughly 92% of them seen just once.

The rearrangement joins TRBV19 to TRBJ2-2; 8 bases are a match to TRBD2. This specimen consisted of CD8+ T cells sorted from blood, obtained at week 24, from a patient treated with tofacitinib. This sequence originates from a human donor with alopecia areata. The CDR3 spells CASSSAGGTGELFF. The CDR3 nucleotides read TGTGCCAGTAGCAGTGCGGGAGGCACCGGGGAGCTGTTTTTT. Using reference TRBV19 and TRBJ2-2 for the parts outside the CDR3, the full variable domain is DGGITQSPKYLFRKEGQNVTLSCEQNLNHDAMYWYRQDPGQGLRLIYYSQIVNDFQKGDIAEGYSVSREKKESFPLTVTSAQKNPTAFYLCASSSAGGTGELFFGEGSRLTVL.